Shown below are 20 T cell receptor beta chains from a single sample sequenced in a study of blood T cell repertoires in COVID-19. Method: immunoSEQ multiplex PCR; TCRdb's copy keeps in-frame clones and lacks some. Counted here are 200,000 to 250,000 clones, more than 75% occurring once; the ten biggest clones make up approximately 6%. The sample taken for sequencing was peripheral blood. These receptors originate from a man between 60 and 75 years old who had recovered from COVID-19.

The V gene is TRBV7-8, the J gene TRBJ1-1, with TRBD1 identical over 8 bases. There are 12 residues in the CDR3. The V gene's germline CDR1 is SGHVS and CDR2 FQNEAQ. With 4 bases clipped from V and 10 bases from J, the junction kept 5 bases outside the gene matches. This CDR3 is CASSSGQGTAFF. The CDR3 nucleotides read TGTGCCAGCAGCTCAGGACAGGGTACAGCTTTCTTT.

The V and J genes are TRBV5-1 and TRBJ1-2; D is possibly TRBD1 (5 bases). Trimming removed 4 bases from V and 3 bases from J, with 7 bases in between. CDR3 length equals 12 residues. CDR1 and CDR2 from the germline V gene are SGHRS and YFSETQ. As DNA, the CDR3 is TGCGCCAGCAGCGACAGCTACTATGGCTACACCTTC. This gives the protein CASSDSYYGYTF.

This chain joins TRBV2 and TRBJ2-3, with 7 positions matching TRBD2. The CDR3 is made up of 14 amino acids. In germline, CDR1 is SNHLY, CDR2 FYNNEI. Trimming cost V 4 bases and J 2 bases; bases outside gene matches: 3. CDR3 nucleotide sequence: TGTGCCAGCAGTGCGCGGGGGAACACAGATACGCAGTATTTT. Its translation is CASSARGNTDTQYF.

The chain joins TRBV11-1 to TRBJ2-7; the match to TRBD1 covers 7 bases. The V and J ends lost 1 base and 2 bases, in that order; junction bases with no gene match: 5. This CDR3 contains 15 residues. The germline CDR1 and CDR2 sequences are SGHAT and FQDESV (reference sequence). In nucleotides, the CDR3 is TGTGCCAGCAGCTTAGAGCAGGGGGTAGCCTACGAGCAGTACTTC. Encoded protein: CASSLEQGVAYEQYF.

This chain connects TRBV19 to TRBJ2-2, with D maybe TRBD1 (6 bases). This CDR3 contains 13 residues. V lost 8 bases, J lost 2 bases, and 9 bases lay in between. CDR1 LNHDA and CDR2 SQIVND come from the germline V gene (reference sequence). This CDR3 is CASVDSNTGELFF. CDR3 DNA sequence: TGTGCCAGTGTGGACAGTAACACCGGGGAGCTGTTTTTT.

The chain couples TRBV18 to TRBJ2-1, with TRBD2 as a possible D gene (6 bases). The CDR3 has 12 amino acids. V lost 7 bases to trimming and J lost 8 bases, with 12 bases between them. The germline CDR1 and CDR2 sequences are KGHSH and LQKENI. The CDR3: CASCGDGDEQFF. The DNA for the CDR3 is TGTGCCAGCTGCGGGGACGGGGATGAGCAGTTCTTC.

The gene calls are TRBV6-5 and TRBJ2-1; 13 positions agree with TRBD2. Germline values: CDR1 MNHEY, CDR2 SVGAGI. The CDR3 sequence is 16 residues long. The J segment lost 5 bases and the V segment lost 2 bases, leaving 3 bases of the junction unmatched. The DNA of the CDR3 is TGTGCCAGCAGTTACCGCACTAGCGGGAGGGACAATGAGCAGTTCTTC. It encodes CASSYRTSGRDNEQFF.

The J gene is TRBJ2-7, the V gene TRBV5-1; D might be TRBD2 (6 bases). Looked up from germline, CDR1 is SGHRS and CDR2 is YFSETQ. The V end was cut by 0 bases, the J end by 2 bases, with 9 bases between. There are 14 residues in the CDR3. CDR3 in DNA: TGCGCCAGCAGCTTGGGTAGCGGAACCTACGAGCAGTACTTC. Its protein product is CASSLGSGTYEQYF.

The V gene is TRBV7-3, the J gene TRBJ1-2; 7 bases line up with TRBD1. Germline V gene sequence: CDR1 SGHTA, CDR2 FQGTGA. Trimming at V came to 2 bases and at J to 6 bases, leaving 6 bases not matched to a gene. The length of the CDR3 is 14 residues. The CDR3 spells CASSLGGTDHGYTF. The CDR3 region has the DNA TGTGCCAGCAGCTTAGGGGGGACAGATCATGGCTACACCTTC.

This rearrangement joins TRBV28 to TRBJ2-7; D is unclear. Trimming removed 8 bases from V and 0 bases from J, with 17 bases in between. CDR1 and CDR2 from the germline V gene are MDHEN and SYDVKM. This CDR3 comprises 15 residues. The CDR3 coding sequence is TGTGCCAGCGCTCAAACCCAGGTCATCTCCTACGAGCAGTACTTC. It encodes CASAQTQVISYEQYF.

This chain connects TRBV6-5 to TRBJ1-6, with 7 bases matching TRBD1. CDR1 and CDR2 from the germline V gene are MNHEY and SVGAGI. After removal of 2 bases from V and 6 bases from J, the junction contained 7 bases not matched to a gene. CDR3 length: 16 residues. CDR3 DNA: TGTGCCAGCAGTTACGGGCTACAGGGGAGTAATTCACCCCTCCACTTT. Translated: CASSYGLQGSNSPLHF.

The rearrangement links TRBV7-6 to TRBJ2-7; D unresolved. V dropped 4 bases and J dropped 0 bases, with 4 bases sitting between them. The length of the CDR3 is 12 residues. CDR1 is SGHVS and CDR2 is FNYEAQ in the germline V gene. CDR3 residues: CASSSSSYEQYF. The DNA for the CDR3 is TGTGCCAGCAGCTCGTCCTCCTACGAGCAGTACTTC. The full variable domain, in which reference TRBV7-6 and TRBJ2-7 provide the parts outside the CDR3, is GAGVSQSPRYKVTKRGQDVALRCDPISGHVSLYWYRQALGQGPEFLTYFNYEAQQDKSGLPNDRFSAERPEGSISTLTIQRTEQRDSAMYRCASSSSSYEQYFGPGTRLTVT.

The J gene is TRBJ2-3, the V gene TRBV7-2; TRBD2 aligns across 9 bases. Germline CDR1 reads SGHTA; CDR2 reads FQGNSA. The CDR3 is 15 amino acids. V shed 5 bases, J shed 5 bases, and the junction held 8 bases outside the gene matches. CDR3: CASSPRGGAGDTQYF. The DNA for the CDR3 is TGTGCCAGCAGCCCTCGCGGGGGGGCCGGAGATACGCAGTATTTT.

The table lists this clone with a count of one. The chain uses TRBV18 and TRBJ1-3; D ambiguous. This CDR3 comprises 15 residues. Trimming removed 3 bases from V and 3 bases from J, with 12 bases in between. CDR1 is KGHSH, CDR2 LQKENI, per germline. The CDR3 nucleotides read TGTGCCAGCTCACCTGGACTGTGGAGTGGAAACACCATATATTTT. Translated, it gives CASSPGLWSGNTIYF.

This chain links TRBV5-1 with TRBJ2-3; perhaps TRBD2 as D (5 bases). This CDR3 has 15 amino acids. CDR1 is SGHRS and CDR2 is YFSETQ in the germline V gene. The V and J ends lost 5 bases and 1 base respectively, with 14 bases between them. The CDR3 coding sequence is TGCGCCAGCAGGAGGGATGTGGTACGCACAGATACGCAGTATTTT. Translation: CASRRDVVRTDTQYF.

This chain uses TRBV6-1 with TRBJ2-1; TRBD1 matches 9 bases. The CDR3 sequence is 14 residues long. Germline CDR1 and CDR2: MNHNS and SASEGT. Trimming cost V 3 bases and J 8 bases; bases outside gene matches: 5. The CDR3 sequence: CASSDGQGFHEQFF. The CDR3 bases are TGTGCCAGCAGTGATGGACAGGGGTTTCATGAGCAGTTCTTC.

This rearrangement joins TRBV20-1 to TRBJ1-1; D call uncertain. CDR1 is DFQATT and CDR2 is SNEGSKA in the germline V gene (reference sequence). The CDR3 is 10 residues long. The V end was cut by 6 bases, the J end by 7 bases, with 9 bases between. The CDR3 region is CSAGRGEAFF. The CDR3, as DNA: TGCAGTGCCGGTCGGGGTGAAGCTTTCTTT.

This clone occurred a few times. The rearrangement joins TRBV9 to TRBJ2-6; D is possibly TRBD1 (5 bases). In germline, CDR1 is SGDLS, CDR2 YYNGEE. The length of the CDR3 is 15 residues. Trimming removed 3 bases from V and 0 bases from J, with 7 bases in between. CDR3 residues: CASSEQGSGANVLTF. CDR3 in DNA: TGTGCCAGCAGCGAGCAGGGCTCTGGGGCCAACGTCCTGACTTTC.

This clone was seen only a few times. The chain carries TRBV19 and TRBJ1-1; no clear D gene. V was trimmed by 4 bases and J by 0 bases, leaving 9 bases between them. The germline CDR1 and CDR2 sequences are LNHDA and SQIVND (reference sequence). There are 14 residues in the CDR3. The CDR3 protein is CASSSPGMNTEAFF. CDR3 nucleotide sequence: TGTGCCAGTAGTAGCCCTGGCATGAACACTGAAGCTTTCTTT.

The rearrangement links TRBV5-4 to TRBJ2-3; TRBD2 aligns across 7 bases. CDR3 length equals 14 residues. J gave up 7 bases and V 4 bases, and 9 bases lay outside the gene matches. Germline V gene lookup returns CDR1 SGHNT and CDR2 YYREEE (reference sequence). CDR3 DNA: TGTGCCAGCAGCCCTCGGACTAGGCCATATACGCAGTATTTT. This gives the protein CASSPRTRPYTQYF.